This T cell receptor beta chain was recorded in a study of T cells after yellow fever vaccination. This clonotype was recorded many times. Its specificity is unknown. As TCR cDNA was made by 5'RACE template switching, a universal primer site and UMIs were added. TCRdb re-analysed the 5' RACE reads in MiXCR, keeping a single row per CDR3 protein. The table includes more than 110,000 distinct CDR3 sequences, about 6.9% detected once. Findings of the study overall: At around 95% for CD4 and approximately 88% for CD8, most primary-vaccination clones showed up again after the booster. Any FACS-sorted repertoire could hold abundant clonotypes that contaminate it from the bulk population. Although most clonotypes did not, a small share appeared in both CD4 and CD8 compartments.

The junction had 3 bases not matched to a gene; V was cut back by 1 base and J by 1 base. Germline V gene sequence: CDR1 SGHTA, CDR2 FQGNSA. The CDR3 is made up of 16 amino acids. This sample comprised CD4+ T cells sorted from PBMCs, obtained 10 days after the yellow fever booster vaccination. This receptor was taken from a man younger than 45 who received the YFV17D yellow fever vaccine. This chain joins TRBV7-2 and TRBJ2-3; 9 nucleotides agree with TRBD1. CDR3 region: CASSLGWDRGTDTQYF. In DNA, the CDR3 is TGTGCCAGCAGCTTAGGTTGGGACAGGGGCACAGATACGCAGTATTTT.